Shown below are 17 T cell receptor beta chains from a single sample sequenced in a study of blood T cell repertoires in COVID-19. The protocol was immunoSEQ multiplex PCR, while the TCRdb copy is restricted to in-frame clones and leaves out a portion. This table holds nearly 300,000 clones, 70% to 90% found once. Material for sequencing was peripheral blood. The source is a woman in her 30s who had recovered from COVID-19.

The chain uses TRBV6-5 and TRBJ2-3, with D perhaps TRBD2 (5 bases). The CDR3 totals 14 residues. Trimming removed 6 bases at V and 4 bases at J, with 14 bases between. Germline V CDR1 and CDR2: MNHEY, SVGAGI. CDR3 nucleotides: TGTGCCAGCAGAACTACTAGTATCCCAGATACGCAGTATTTT. This gives the protein CASRTTSIPDTQYF.

DNA of the CDR3: TGTGCCAGCAGTGAGCCGGGACAGGGGAGGTACACCATATATTTT. Translating gives CASSEPGQGRYTIYF. This chain connects TRBV6-1 to TRBJ1-3; 10 nucleotides agree with TRBD1. V trimming: 3 bases; J trimming: 8 bases; junction bases outside the gene matches: 7. The CDR3 has 15 amino acids. Germline V gene data show CDR1 as MNHNS and CDR2 as SASEGT.

The chain recombines TRBV7-9 with TRBJ1-4; no definite D call. The CDR3 runs to 15 residues. CDR1 and CDR2 from the germline V gene are SEHNR and FQNEAQ (reference sequence). V was clipped by 0 bases and J by 6 bases, with 11 bases between them. DNA of the CDR3: TGTGCCAGCAGCTTAGCGTCTATACTGGATGAAAAACTGTTTTTT. It specifies CASSLASILDEKLFF.

The rearrangement uses TRBV12-3 or TRBV12-4 and TRBJ2-4; D is undetermined. The CDR3 length is 12 residues. With 5 bases removed from V and 7 bases from J, the gap between germline ends came to 9 bases. The CDR3 DNA is TGTGCCAGCAGTCCTACCGGGAACATTCAGTACTTC. Its protein product is CASSPTGNIQYF.

V usage is TRBV19 and J usage is TRBJ1-5; TRBD1 agrees at 8 bases. The junction had 2 bases not matched to a gene; V was cut back by 4 bases and J by 3 bases. CDR3 length: 14 residues. Germline CDR1 and CDR2: LNHDA and SQIVND (reference sequence). The CDR3: CASSKGQDNQPQHF. The CDR3 nucleotides read TGTGCCAGTAGTAAGGGACAGGACAATCAGCCCCAGCATTTT.

The rearrangement uses TRBV10-3 and TRBJ2-1; 7 nucleotides agree with TRBD1. After removal of 4 bases from V and 2 bases from J, the junction contained 11 bases not matched to a gene. The V gene's germline CDR1 is ENHRY and CDR2 SYGVKD. The CDR3 has 17 residues. The CDR3 bases are TGTGCCATCAGTGCACCCCGACAGGGCCTAACCTACAATGAGCAGTTCTTC. Amino acid sequence: CAISAPRQGLTYNEQFF.

The chain is built from TRBV7-2 and TRBJ1-6, with D uncertain. This CDR3 is built from 15 residues. The germline V and J ends were trimmed by 2 bases and 5 bases, with 10 bases remaining between them. From germline, CDR1 is SGHTA and CDR2 FQGNSA. The CDR3 here is CASSLIRSNNSPLHF. The CDR3 DNA reads as TGTGCCAGCAGCTTAATTAGAAGCAATAATTCACCCCTCCACTTT. Supplemented by reference TRBV7-2 and TRBJ1-6, the full variable domain reads GAGVSQSPSNKVTEKGKDVELRCDPISGHTALYWYRQSLGQGLEFLIYFQGNSAPDKSGLPSDRFSAERTGGSVSTLTIQRTQQEDSAVYLCASSLIRSNNSPLHFGNGTRLTVT.

This clone was found once. The chain links TRBV7-9 to TRBJ1-2; tentatively, D is TRBD1 (6 bases). Germline loops: CDR1 SEHNR, CDR2 FQNEAQ (reference sequence). V shed 2 bases and J shed 3 bases, with 13 bases lying between them. There are 15 residues in the CDR3. CDR3 in amino acids: CASSLSPGVHYGYTF. CDR3 coding DNA: TGTGCCAGCAGCTTATCTCCAGGGGTTCACTATGGCTACACCTTC.

J is TRBJ2-3 and V is TRBV7-3, with a tentative D call TRBD2 (6 bases). This CDR3 is built from 13 residues. Per the germline V gene, CDR1 is SGHTA and CDR2 is FQGTGA. Trimming took 0 bases from V and 7 from J, leaving 8 bases between them. This chain's CDR3 is CASSLTRGNTQYF. CDR3 DNA: TGTGCCAGCAGCTTAACGCGGGGAAATACGCAGTATTTT.

V is TRBV5-1 and J is TRBJ1-2, with TRBD1 matching 7 bases. The germline V gene encodes CDR1 SGHRS and CDR2 YFSETQ. The V gene end was trimmed by 3 bases and the J gene end by 4 bases; junction bases not matched to a gene: 12. This CDR3 spans 16 amino acids. CDR3 bases: TGCGCCAGCAGCTCGGAATGGAGGGGGCGCGGCTATGGCTACACCTTC. It specifies CASSSEWRGRGYGYTF.

CDR3 nucleotide sequence: TGTGCCAGCAGCTTGTCGACAGAGGATGGCTACACCTTC. Amino acids: CASSLSTEDGYTF. The chain links TRBV5-4 to TRBJ1-2, with D perhaps matching TRBD1 (5 bases). In germline, CDR1 is SGHNT, CDR2 YYREEE (reference sequence). Trimming removed 1 base from V and 6 bases from J, with 10 bases in between. This CDR3 contains 13 residues.

The chain couples TRBV9 to TRBJ2-7; 10 bases map to TRBD1. The CDR3 loop spans 15 amino acids. Germline values: CDR1 SGDLS, CDR2 YYNGEE. With 0 bases clipped from V and 0 bases from J, the junction kept 0 bases outside the gene matches. CDR3 in DNA: TGTGCCAGCAGCGTAGGGACAGGGGGCTCCTACGAGCAGTACTTC. This translates into CASSVGTGGSYEQYF.

This clone was picked up one time. This sequence joins TRBV28 and TRBJ2-5, with 7 positions matching TRBD1. J gave up 4 bases and V 7 bases, and 9 bases lay outside the gene matches. Germline V gene lookup returns CDR1 MDHEN and CDR2 SYDVKM. CDR3 length: 14 amino acids. The CDR3 DNA is TGTGCCAGCATCCCAGGGGGTTCCGTAGAGACCCAGTACTTC. It is translated as CASIPGGSVETQYF.

V is TRBV2 and J is TRBJ2-5, with D unresolved. Germline CDR1 reads SNHLY; CDR2 reads FYNNEI. The CDR3 is made up of 13 amino acids. V was clipped by 4 bases and J by 2 bases, with 8 bases between them. CDR3 nucleotide sequence: TGTGCCAGCAGTGGGAACAGACAAGAGACCCAGTACTTC. Translation gives CASSGNRQETQYF. Using reference TRBV2 and TRBJ2-5 for the parts outside the CDR3, the full variable domain is EPEVTQTPSHQVTQMGQEVILRCVPISNHLYFYWYRQILGQKVEFLVSFYNNEISEKSEIFDDQFSVERPDGSNFTLKIRSTKLEDSAMYFCASSGNRQETQYFGPGTRLLVL.

This chain connects TRBV5-4 to TRBJ2-5; D gene uncertain. This CDR3 is built from 13 residues. The germline gives CDR1 SGHNT, CDR2 YYREEE (reference sequence). V was pared by 4 bases and J by 0 bases, with 7 bases between. For the CDR3, the DNA is TGTGCCAGCAGCCGAGAGGACCAAGAGACCCAGTACTTC. Translating gives CASSREDQETQYF.

This chain joins TRBV3-1 (or the pseudogene TRBV3-2) and TRBJ2-1; TRBD2 matches at 10 bases. V lost 4 bases to trimming and J lost 5 bases; unmatched junction nucleotides: 8. Per germline, CDR1 LGHDT and CDR2 YNNKEL (reference sequence). The CDR3 loop spans 16 amino acids. The CDR3 sequence: CASSRSGGAYHNEQFF. Written as DNA, the CDR3 is TGTGCCAGCAGCCGAAGCGGGGGGGCATACCACAATGAGCAGTTCTTC.

The chain uses TRBV5-4 and TRBJ2-3; tentative D call: TRBD1 (6 bases). The CDR3 is made up of 17 amino acids. The germline gives CDR1 SGHNT, CDR2 YYREEE (reference sequence). Deletions cut 3 bases from V and 5 bases from J, with 22 bases between. For the CDR3, the DNA is TGTGCCAGCAGCTCGGAGACAGGACGGGGTGGGGGAGATACGCAGTATTTT. It yields the protein CASSSETGRGGGDTQYF.